What follows are 7 T cell receptor beta chains derived from one specimen sequenced in a study of T cells after yellow fever vaccination (dated by TCRdb to the late 2010s). Taken with the paper, the label for treatment or condition translates to: live attenuated yellow fever vaccine strain. Library preparation was by 5' RACE. Sequencing took place on an Illumina HiSeq 2500. TCRdb applied fastp at Q25 and MiXCR to the public reads, then kept only in-frame beta chains. When rows share a CDR3 protein, they turn into one entry using the most common DNA and genes. In this sample the table shows some 68,000 distinct CDR3 sequences, approximately 7% of which occur a single time. The leading ten clones occupy about 40% of the sample. The material was CD8+ T cells sorted from PBMCs, obtained about 49 days after the first yellow fever vaccination. These receptor sequences come from a man aged 18 to 29 who received the YFV17D yellow fever vaccine.

This clonotype has a handful of counts. V gene TRBV7-9 combines with J gene TRBJ1-1, with D hard to call. Trimming took off 5 bases at V and 1 base at J, with 11 bases between the two ends. Germline V gives CDR1 SEHNR, CDR2 FQNEAQ (reference sequence). The CDR3 runs to 14 residues. CDR3 in DNA: TGTGCCAGCAGCCCCCCCCACGGGAACACTGAAGCTTTCTTT. It encodes CASSPPHGNTEAFF. Drawing the rest from reference TRBV7-9 and TRBJ1-1, the complete variable domain is DTGVSQNPRHKITKRGQNVTFRCDPISEHNRLYWYRQTLGQGPEFLTYFQNEAQLEKSRLLSDRFSAERPKGSFSTLEIQRTEQGDSAMYLCASSPPHGNTEAFFGQGTRLTVV.

This clonotype was detected ten times or more. This sequence joins TRBV6-2 or TRBV6-3 and TRBJ2-7, with D uncertain. Per the germline V gene, CDR1 is MNHEY and CDR2 is SVGEGT. The V end lost 2 bases, the J end lost 9 bases, and 14 bases lay between the germline ends. The CDR3 sequence is 13 residues long. Written as DNA, the CDR3 is TGTGCCAGCAGTTACCGCACTACCATGGGGCAGTACTTC. Amino acid sequence: CASSYRTTMGQYF.

The sample holds many counts of this clonotype. V and J are TRBV6-1 and TRBJ2-1; D uncertain. There are 15 residues in the CDR3. Trimming left V 5 bases short and J 5 bases short, with 16 bases between. Germline values: CDR1 MNHNS, CDR2 SASEGT. In DNA, the CDR3 is TGTGCCAGCAGTATCAAGGGTGGCCCGGACAATGAGCAGTTCTTC. It specifies CASSIKGGPDNEQFF.

The chain carries TRBV4-2 and TRBJ1-1; no reliable D call. The CDR3 runs 15 residues. Trimming stripped 0 bases from V and 4 bases from J, with 12 bases between. The germline CDR1 and CDR2 sequences are LGHNA and YNFKEQ. The CDR3 region has the DNA TGTGCCAGCAGCCAAGAGGAGGGAATGAGCACTGAAGCTTTCTTT. This encodes CASSQEEGMSTEAFF.

The chain employs TRBV10-2 and TRBJ1-5, with 7 bases aligning to TRBD1. The germline V gene has CDR1 WSHSY and CDR2 SAAADI. Trimming at V came to 4 bases and at J to 9 bases, leaving 9 bases not matched to a gene. The CDR3 contains 14 residues. CDR3 DNA: TGCGCCAGCAGTGCGTTCGACAGGGTAGGGCCCCAGCATTTT. Amino acid sequence: CASSAFDRVGPQHF.

Many counts were recorded for this clonotype. This chain joins TRBV9 and TRBJ1-4; 9 bases agree with TRBD1. This CDR3 has 16 amino acids. Germline V gives CDR1 SGDLS, CDR2 YYNGEE. V lost 1 base to trimming and J lost 3 bases; unmatched junction nucleotides: 4. This CDR3 reads CASSVRDRASNEKLFF. The CDR3, as DNA: TGTGCCAGCAGCGTAAGGGACAGGGCATCTAATGAAAAACTGTTTTTT.

This clonotype appeared many times. V gene TRBV20-1 combines with J gene TRBJ2-3, with D possibly TRBD2 on 6 matching bases. The CDR3 contains 15 residues. Germline V lookup: CDR1 DFQATT, CDR2 SNEGSKA (reference sequence). Trimming left V 2 bases short and J 1 base short, with 13 bases between. The CDR3 reads CSARWGTGGTDTQYF. CDR3 sequence (DNA): TGCAGTGCTAGATGGGGGACTGGGGGCACAGATACGCAGTATTTT.